This T cell receptor (beta chain) is from a study of blood T cell repertoires in COVID-19. About the research overall: The origin of the acute and convalescent COVID-19 samples was the United States, Italy and Spain.

TCRdb keeps only in-frame clones here, not all; method: immunoSEQ multiplex PCR. Of about 150,000 clones in the sample, 65% to 85% were seen once. CDR3 size: 19 residues. Germline V lookup: CDR1 SGHVS, CDR2 FNYEAQ. The ends lost 5 bases at V and 4 bases at J; junction bases unmatched: 20. This sequence joins TRBV7-6 and TRBJ2-1; 7 bases align to TRBD2. Sequencing used peripheral blood. The source of this sequence is an elderly woman with acute or convalescent COVID-19. The CDR3 here is CASSPSVLTLAGPYNEQFF. The CDR3 nucleotides are TGTGCCAGCAGCCCATCCGTGTTAACCTTAGCGGGTCCATACAATGAGCAGTTCTTC.